The rows below give T cell receptor beta chains drawn from one sample of a study of CD8 T cells in ankylosing spondylitis. TCRdb ran MiXCR on the 5' RACE reads and lists one entry per CDR3 protein. The repertoire holds around 230,000 distinct CDR3 sequences, with approximately 8% as singletons. The sample taken for sequencing was blood, either unsorted or a sorted T cell fraction (not recorded which). The origin of the receptors is a female donor with ankylosing spondylitis or in good health (not recorded which). Each CDR3 is given with its conserved first and last residue. A D gene is named only where the DNA matches it firmly. The size of a clone is reported for some rows only, either as once, few or many, or as a class for expanded clones.

d_gene: .; abundance: many; j_gene: TRBJ1-3; v_gene: TRBV6-1; CDR3aa: CASGDGRDLTIYF; CDR3nt: TGTGCCAGCGGCGACGGACGGGACCTCACCATATATTTT
d_gene: TRBD2; abundance: many; j_gene: TRBJ2-3; v_gene: TRBV15; CDR3aa: CATSSWTSRNTDTQYF; CDR3nt: TGTGCCACCAGCAGCTGGACTAGCAGAAACACAGATACGCAGTATTTT
d_gene: .; abundance: many; j_gene: TRBJ2-1; v_gene: TRBV7-9; CDR3aa: CASSSPGYNEQFF; CDR3nt: TGTGCCAGCAGCTCCCCAGGCTACAATGAGCAGTTCTTC
d_gene: .; abundance: many; j_gene: TRBJ1-1; v_gene: TRBV20-1; CDR3aa: CSASAGPNTEAFF; CDR3nt: TGCAGTGCTAGCGCCGGGCCGAACACTGAAGCTTTCTTT
d_gene: TRBD1; abundance: few; j_gene: TRBJ2-5; v_gene: TRBV3-1; CDR3aa: CASSPDRGLGETQYF; CDR3nt: TGTGCCAGCAGCCCAGACAGGGGGCTGGGGGAGACCCAGTACTTC
d_gene: .; abundance: many; j_gene: TRBJ2-7; v_gene: TRBV20-1; CDR3aa: CSARGYEQYF; CDR3nt: TGCAGTGCTAGGGGCTACGAGCAGTACTTC
d_gene: TRBD1; abundance: many; j_gene: TRBJ2-5; v_gene: TRBV20-1; CDR3aa: CSAPATGKETQYF; CDR3nt: TGCAGTGCTCCCGCGACAGGGAAAGAGACCCAGTACTTC
d_gene: .; abundance: .; j_gene: TRBJ1-2; v_gene: TRBV7-2; CDR3aa: CASSLGGSTHGYTF; CDR3nt: TGTGCCAGCAGCTTAGGAGGCTCTACACATGGCTACACCTTC
d_gene: .; abundance: many; j_gene: TRBJ2-7; v_gene: TRBV5-5; CDR3aa: CASSPQGTYEQYF; CDR3nt: TGTGCCAGCAGCCCACAGGGCACCTACGAGCAGTACTTC
d_gene: TRBD2; abundance: many; j_gene: TRBJ2-1; v_gene: TRBV20-1; CDR3aa: CSARSESAGGLGSYNEQFF; CDR3nt: TGCAGTGCTAGATCAGAGTCTGCGGGAGGGCTAGGCTCCTACAATGAGCAGTTCTTC
d_gene: .; abundance: .; j_gene: TRBJ2-2; v_gene: TRBV10-3; CDR3aa: CAISGGGTTFTGELFF; CDR3nt: TGTGCCATCAGTGGGGGTGGGACCACTTTCACCGGGGAGCTGTTTTTT
d_gene: .; abundance: many; j_gene: TRBJ2-1; v_gene: TRBV12-3/TRBV12-4; CDR3aa: CASTNPINEQFF; CDR3nt: TGTGCCAGCACCAACCCCATTAATGAGCAGTTCTTC
d_gene: TRBD1; abundance: many; j_gene: TRBJ1-6; v_gene: TRBV20-1; CDR3aa: CSAAPGQGDSPLHF; CDR3nt: TGCAGTGCTGCGCCGGGACAGGGGGATTCACCCCTCCACTTT
d_gene: .; abundance: many; j_gene: TRBJ2-1; v_gene: TRBV2; CDR3aa: CASSRGRGNEQFF; CDR3nt: TGTGCCAGCAGTAGGGGGCGGGGCAATGAGCAGTTCTTC
d_gene: .; abundance: many; j_gene: TRBJ1-5; v_gene: TRBV6-2/TRBV6-3; CDR3aa: CASSWSTVSHQPQHF; CDR3nt: TGTGCCAGCAGTTGGTCGACAGTGTCACATCAGCCCCAGCATTTT
d_gene: .; abundance: many; j_gene: TRBJ2-5; v_gene: TRBV29-1; CDR3aa: CSVGTVQGETQYF; CDR3nt: TGCAGCGTTGGAACAGTCCAGGGAGAGACCCAGTACTTC
d_gene: .; abundance: many; j_gene: TRBJ2-7; v_gene: TRBV29-1; CDR3aa: CSVGRADEQYF; CDR3nt: TGCAGCGTTGGGAGGGCGGACGAGCAGTACTTC
d_gene: .; abundance: many; j_gene: TRBJ2-3; v_gene: TRBV7-2; CDR3aa: CASSFLGDTQYF; CDR3nt: TGTGCCAGCAGCTTTTTAGGAGATACGCAGTATTTT
d_gene: TRBD1; abundance: .; j_gene: TRBJ1-2; v_gene: TRBV7-3; CDR3aa: CASSSRQGPYGYTF; CDR3nt: TGTGCCAGCAGCTCGAGACAGGGACCTTATGGCTACACCTTC
d_gene: .; abundance: many; j_gene: TRBJ2-1; v_gene: TRBV5-5; CDR3aa: CASSFGWGRSSYNEQFF; CDR3nt: TGTGCCAGCAGCTTCGGTTGGGGGCGAAGCTCCTACAATGAGCAGTTCTTC
d_gene: TRBD2; abundance: many; j_gene: TRBJ2-1; v_gene: TRBV10-3; CDR3aa: CAISERLAGVPNEQFF; CDR3nt: TGTGCCATCAGTGAAAGACTAGCAGGAGTACCTAATGAGCAGTTCTTC
d_gene: .; abundance: many; j_gene: TRBJ1-4; v_gene: TRBV12-3/TRBV12-4; CDR3aa: CASSFLGDGFEKLFF; CDR3nt: TGTGCCAGCAGTTTTTTAGGTGATGGTTTTGAAAAACTGTTTTTT
d_gene: .; abundance: many; j_gene: TRBJ2-2; v_gene: TRBV6-1; CDR3aa: CASRKLQGTGELFF; CDR3nt: TGTGCCAGCCGTAAATTACAGGGAACCGGGGAGCTGTTTTTT
d_gene: .; abundance: many; j_gene: TRBJ2-3; v_gene: TRBV4-1; CDR3aa: CASSRRAVGTDTQYF; CDR3nt: TGCGCCAGCAGCCGGCGAGCGGTCGGCACAGATACGCAGTATTTT
d_gene: TRBD1; abundance: .; j_gene: TRBJ1-4; v_gene: TRBV2; CDR3aa: CASGPARDRVFEKLFF; CDR3nt: TGTGCCAGCGGCCCAGCCCGGGACAGGGTGTTCGAAAAACTGTTTTTT
d_gene: TRBD1; abundance: few; j_gene: TRBJ2-2; v_gene: TRBV4-2; CDR3aa: CASSPEQGADTGELFF; CDR3nt: TGTGCCAGCAGCCCCGAACAGGGGGCGGACACCGGGGAGCTGTTTTTT
d_gene: .; abundance: many; j_gene: TRBJ2-4; v_gene: TRBV6-2/TRBV6-3; CDR3aa: CASSHGAPIQYF; CDR3nt: TGTGCCAGCAGCCACGGAGCCCCCATTCAGTACTTC
d_gene: .; abundance: many; j_gene: TRBJ1-5; v_gene: TRBV28; CDR3aa: CASCPGMAYQPQHF; CDR3nt: TGTGCCAGCTGCCCGGGGATGGCTTATCAGCCCCAGCATTTT
d_gene: .; abundance: many; j_gene: TRBJ1-1; v_gene: TRBV12-3/TRBV12-4; CDR3aa: CASIGPAATEAFF; CDR3nt: TGTGCCAGCATCGGACCGGCAGCCACTGAAGCTTTCTTT
d_gene: TRBD2; abundance: few; j_gene: TRBJ2-1; v_gene: TRBV7-9; CDR3aa: CASSPLTSTDEQFF; CDR3nt: TGTGCCAGCAGCCCCTTGACTAGCACAGATGAGCAGTTCTTC
d_gene: .; abundance: many; j_gene: TRBJ2-1; v_gene: TRBV7-2; CDR3aa: CASRLAAEQFF; CDR3nt: TGTGCCAGCAGACTAGCCGCAGAGCAGTTCTTC
d_gene: .; abundance: many; j_gene: TRBJ2-7; v_gene: TRBV7-4; CDR3aa: CASSLRVGTLHEQYF; CDR3nt: TGTGCCAGCAGCTTAAGGGTGGGGACGCTACACGAGCAGTACTTC
d_gene: .; abundance: few; j_gene: TRBJ2-2; v_gene: TRBV6-2/TRBV6-3; CDR3aa: CASSYSERASDTGELFF; CDR3nt: TGTGCCAGCAGTTACTCGGAGCGGGCCTCGGACACCGGGGAGCTGTTTTTT
d_gene: .; abundance: many; j_gene: TRBJ1-5; v_gene: TRBV7-2; CDR3aa: CASSLVGDTRQPQHF; CDR3nt: TGTGCCAGCAGCTTAGTTGGGGACACACGTCAGCCCCAGCATTTT
d_gene: .; abundance: few; j_gene: TRBJ2-2; v_gene: TRBV5-5; CDR3aa: CASSPDRKNTGELFF; CDR3nt: TGTGCCAGCAGCCCCGACAGGAAGAACACCGGGGAGCTGTTTTTT
d_gene: .; abundance: many; j_gene: TRBJ1-3; v_gene: TRBV20-1; CDR3aa: CSANSRSSGNTIYF; CDR3nt: TGCAGTGCCAACAGCCGATCCTCTGGAAACACCATATATTTT